Only a few counts were recorded for the clone carrying this T cell receptor beta chain. The data originate from a study of T cells after yellow fever vaccination. Findings and caveats of the study: FACS-sorted repertoires might harbor abundant contaminating clonotypes from the bulk population.

They built TCR cDNA with 5'RACE template switching, a step that put in a universal primer site and UMIs. TCRdb re-derived calls from the 5' RACE reads in MiXCR, one entry per CDR3 protein. Of 50,000 to 60,000 distinct CDR3 sequences listed, around 6.7% were seen once; the top ten hold 20% to 30%. The material sequenced was CD8+ T cells not binding an NS4B(214-222) dextramer, sorted from PBMCs, taken more than 35 days after the first yellow fever vaccination. The TCR originated in a man aged 18-30 years who received the YFV17D yellow fever vaccine.

This CDR3 reads CAARSLAGSTDTQYF. In nucleotides, the CDR3 is TGTGCCGCCCGTAGCCTAGCGGGGAGCACAGATACGCAGTATTTT. The chain has TRBV27 and TRBJ2-3, with TRBD2 matching over 9 bases. Trimming removed 11 bases from V and 0 bases from J; junction bases left unmatched: 9. Per germline, CDR1 MNHEY and CDR2 SMNVEV (reference sequence). The CDR3 runs 15 residues.